This T cell receptor beta chain originates from a study of CD8+CD57+ T cells in acquired aplastic anemia. Germline V gene data show CDR1 as SQVTM and CDR2 as ANQGSEA. The CDR3 covers 11 residues. Trimming cost V 4 bases and J 5 bases, with 8 bases left between them. All patients picked for sequencing had shown, by flow cytometry, an expansion of CD8+CD57+ cells. Blood came from patients not yet given any therapy. This clonotype was counted many times. TCR beta VDJ and CDR3 profiles were obtained from a genomic DNA template. Using its own MiXCR run on the reads, TCRdb lists one record per CDR3 protein. Of hundreds of thousands of distinct CDR3 sequences in the sample, approximately 33% were seen once.

This TCR derives from a human donor with aplastic anemia. This rearrangement joins TRBV29-1 to TRBJ1-1; D ambiguous. The sample was sorted CD4+, CD8+, or CD8+CD57+ T cells (not recorded which) from PBMCs. The CDR3, as DNA: TGCAGCGTTGTGTTGGAGACTGAAGCTTTCTTT. This encodes CSVVLETEAFF. Full variable domain (remainder filled in from reference TRBV29-1 and TRBJ1-1): SAVISQKPSRDICQRGTSLTIQCQVDSQVTMMFWYRQQPGQSLTLIATANQGSEATYESGFVIDKFPISRPNLTFSTLTVSNMSPEDSSIYLCSVVLETEAFFGQGTRLTVV.